The rows below give T cell receptor beta chains drawn from one sample of a study of high-grade serous ovarian cancer treatment subgroups. Clones were read by immunoSEQ multiplex PCR, and TCRdb kept only the in-frame ones, dropping some. The repertoire includes more than 4,500 clones, around 75% of them detected once, and approximately 6.1% sits in the top ten. The specimen was tumor tissue. The receptor set was obtained from a human donor with high-grade serous ovarian cancer. Both conserved end residues are part of each CDR3. The order of the fields is clone size, J gene, V gene, D gene, CDR3 DNA, CDR3 protein. D genes are given only for firm matches. Clone sizes are given selectively: once, few, many, or a class where the clone is expanded.

>-|TRBJ2-5|TRBV27|-
TGTGCCAGCAGTACCCGGGACCCCCACGGGCGGGAGACCCAGTACTTC
CASSTRDPHGRETQYF
>-|TRBJ1-2|TRBV5-8|-
TGTGCCAGCAGCTTGGTGGGGAATGGCTACACCTTC
CASSLVGNGYTF
>few|TRBJ1-6|TRBV6-1|-
TGTGCCAGCAGCGATCCGGGTCCGGGAGGTTCACCCCTCCACTTT
CASSDPGPGGSPLHF
>-|TRBJ1-2|TRBV29-1|-
TGCAGCGTGCCCCGGACAGCGCACTATGGCTACACCTTC
CSVPRTAHYGYTF
>-|TRBJ1-2|TRBV7-9|-
TGTGCCGGACGGGCGGGGTTGTCCTATGGCTACACCTTC
CAGRAGLSYGYTF
>-|TRBJ2-1|TRBV4-1|-
TGCGCCAGCAGCCAAGACGTAGGGGGGGTGTACAATGAGCAGTTCTTC
CASSQDVGGVYNEQFF
>-|TRBJ2-3|TRBV28|TRBD2
TGTGCCAGCAGTTTGGGCCATGATACTAGCGGGGGGGCAGATACGCAGTATTTT
CASSLGHDTSGGADTQYF
>-|TRBJ2-6|TRBV9|TRBD2
TGTGCCAGCAGCCCACGGGAGGGGTCTGGGGCCAACGTCCTGACTTTC
CASSPREGSGANVLTF
>once|TRBJ2-1|TRBV5-1|-
TGCGCCAGCAGCTTGGAGACCTACAATGAGCAGTTCTTC
CASSLETYNEQFF
>-|TRBJ1-3|TRBV5-5|-
TGTGCCAGCAGCTTGGGTTCCTCTACAGGAAACACCATATATTTT
CASSLGSSTGNTIYF
>-|TRBJ2-1|TRBV12-5|TRBD2
TGTGCTAGTGGTTACCCAAGGGGGGTAGCGGGGCCCTACAATGAGCAGTTCTTC
CASGYPRGVAGPYNEQFF
>-|TRBJ1-1|TRBV4-3|-
TGCGCCAGCAGCCACCAAAGGGGGGGCTTTACTGAAGCTTTCTTT
CASSHQRGGFTEAFF
>-|TRBJ2-3|TRBV7-9|-
TGTGCCAGCAGCTTAAATAGCATCAGTTCGGATACGCAGTATTTT
CASSLNSISSDTQYF
>-|TRBJ1-4|TRBV5-1|-
TGCGCCAGCAGGATGGGGACGAGTAATGAAAAACTGTTTTTT
CASRMGTSNEKLFF
>-|TRBJ1-2|TRBV5-5|-
TGTGCCAGCAGCTCATCAGGGAGGCGCGGCTATGGCTACACCTTC
CASSSSGRRGYGYTF
>-|TRBJ1-2|TRBV28|TRBD1
TGTGCCAGCGGACAGGGGCATCGTGGCTACACCTTC
CASGQGHRGYTF
>-|TRBJ1-2|TRBV10-3|-
TGTGCCATCAGTGAGACGGACTATGGCTACACCTTC
CAISETDYGYTF
>once|TRBJ2-7|TRBV18|-
TGTGCCAGCTCAGATGACATATCCTACGAGCAGTACTTC
CASSDDISYEQYF
>few|TRBJ1-1|TRBV9|-
TGTGCCAGCAGCCTCTCCGGAACAGGATACACTGAAGCTTTCTTT
CASSLSGTGYTEAFF
>-|TRBJ1-3|TRBV6-1|TRBD1
TGTGCCAGCACCTCGGGACAGCACTCTGGAAACACCATATATTTT
CASTSGQHSGNTIYF
>-|TRBJ1-5|TRBV10-2|-
TGCGCCAGCAGCACAGGGTCGGGGGGCAGGAATCAGCCCCAGCATTTT
CASSTGSGGRNQPQHF
>-|TRBJ1-2|TRBV5-5|TRBD1
TGTGCCAGCAGCGCCAGGGGGCTCTATGGCTACACCTTC
CASSARGLYGYTF
>-|TRBJ2-2|TRBV27|-
TGTGCCAGCAAACCAGAGAACACCGGGGAGCTGTTTTTT
CASKPENTGELFF
>-|TRBJ1-1|TRBV7-2|-
TGTGCCAGCAGCCCCTGGACAGTGAACACTGAAGCTTTCTTT
CASSPWTVNTEAFF
>few|TRBJ1-1|TRBV30|TRBD1
TGTGCCTGGAGTGGGGACAGGGACACTGAAGCTTTCTTT
CAWSGDRDTEAFF
>few|TRBJ2-3|TRBV6-1|-
TGTGCCAGCAGTGAAGAGAGCATCACAGATACGCAGTATTTT
CASSEESITDTQYF
>-|TRBJ2-2|TRBV6-4|-
TGTGCCAGCAGTGCAGGGGACCACACCGGGGAGCTGTTTTTT
CASSAGDHTGELFF
>-|TRBJ1-4|TRBV7-2|-
TGTGCCAGCAGCTTAGCGCACGGAAAACTGTTTTTT
CASSLAHGKLFF
>-|TRBJ2-3|TRBV4-1|TRBD2
TGCGCCAGCAGCCCAGGGACTAGCGGGGGCCGTAGCACAGATACGCAGTATTTT
CASSPGTSGGRSTDTQYF
>-|TRBJ1-1|TRBV2|-
TGTGCCAGCTATGGTAGGAACACTGAAGCTTTCTTT
CASYGRNTEAFF
>-|TRBJ1-2|TRBV28|-
TGTGCCAGCAGGCCACAGGGTAACTATGGCTACACCTTC
CASRPQGNYGYTF